These 11 T cell receptor beta chains originate from one sample sequenced in a study of blood T cell repertoires in COVID-19. Libraries were prepared by immunoSEQ multiplex PCR; TCRdb keeps only in-frame clonotypes and omits some of them. The sample comprises some 220,000 clones, about 83% of which are singletons, and about 4% rests with the top ten. The source material was peripheral blood. Receptors were obtained from a man over 45 with acute or convalescent COVID-19.

This sequence joins TRBV6-5 and TRBJ1-2; D call uncertain. The V gene lost 6 bases and the J gene lost 1 base, with 12 bases spanning the gap. The CDR3 sequence is 14 residues long. CDR1 and CDR2 (germline): MNHEY, SVGAGI. The CDR3 coding sequence is TGTGCCAGCAGATTTAATCAGGTTAACTATGGCTACACCTTC. Protein: CASRFNQVNYGYTF.

This clone was observed a single time. This chain joins TRBV7-9 and TRBJ1-2, with TRBD1 matching 12 bases. Per germline, CDR1 SEHNR and CDR2 FQNEAQ (reference sequence). V trimming: 3 bases; J trimming: 1 base; junction bases outside the gene matches: 6. The CDR3 consists of 17 residues. The CDR3 loop is CASSLAGQGADNYGYTF. The CDR3 nucleotides read TGTGCCAGCAGCTTGGCGGGACAGGGGGCCGATAACTATGGCTACACCTTC.

This chain links TRBV2 with TRBJ1-1; TRBD1 might be the D (5 bases). Germline lookup yields CDR1 SNHLY and CDR2 FYNNEI. This CDR3 is 15 amino acids long. Trimming took off 6 bases at V and 4 bases at J, with 18 bases between the two ends. The CDR3 is CASRLLRGGGTEAFF. The CDR3 region has the DNA TGTGCCAGCAGACTCCTACGGGGGGGAGGCACTGAAGCTTTCTTT. The full variable domain, in which reference TRBV2 and TRBJ1-1 provide the parts outside the CDR3, is EPEVTQTPSHQVTQMGQEVILRCVPISNHLYFYWYRQILGQKVEFLVSFYNNEISEKSEIFDDQFSVERPDGSNFTLKIRSTKLEDSAMYFCASRLLRGGGTEAFFGQGTRLTVV.

The sample holds a few counts of this clone. The genes are TRBV9 and TRBJ2-7; a possible D gene is TRBD1 (5 bases). Trimming pared 4 bases from V and 2 bases from J, leaving 13 bases between. CDR3 length equals 14 residues. Looked up from germline, CDR1 is SGDLS and CDR2 is YYNGEE. The CDR3 reads CASSNGQVPYEQYF. The CDR3, as DNA: TGTGCCAGCAGCAATGGACAAGTTCCCTACGAGCAGTACTTC.

V gene TRBV30 combines with J gene TRBJ1-2; D is undetermined. Germline V gives CDR1 GTSNPN, CDR2 SVGIG (reference sequence). This CDR3 has 11 residues. The ends were cut back, 0 bases at V and 9 bases at J, with 8 bases in the middle. CDR3 coding DNA: TGTGCCTGGAGTGTACAGTTAAGCTACACCTTC. This translates into CAWSVQLSYTF.

This clone was detected only a few times. CDR3: CASSFDTTTDSNQPQHF. The CDR3 DNA is TGTGCCAGCAGTTTTGACACCACCACAGATAGCAATCAGCCCCAGCATTTT. The V and J genes are TRBV5-8 and TRBJ1-5; D not resolved. Germline CDR1 reads SGHTS; CDR2 reads YDEGEE. The CDR3 is made up of 17 amino acids. Trimming pared 5 bases from V and 0 bases from J, leaving 18 bases between.

The gene calls are TRBV6-5 and TRBJ1-2; no definite D call. V was clipped by 0 bases and J by 2 bases, with 13 bases between them. The CDR3 runs 16 residues. From germline, CDR1 is MNHEY and CDR2 SVGAGI. This chain's CDR3 is CASSYSSGILNYGYTF. DNA of the CDR3: TGTGCCAGCAGTTACTCTAGCGGAATATTAAACTATGGCTACACCTTC.

The chain combines TRBV6-4 with TRBJ1-1; TRBD1 agrees at 7 bases. The V gene's germline CDR1 is MRHNA and CDR2 SNTAGT. V gave up 6 bases and J gave up 3 bases; unmatched junction bases: 4. The CDR3 length is 13 residues. CDR3 coding DNA: TGTGCCAGCAGCAGGGGGTCCTACACTGAAGCTTTCTTT. Translated, it gives CASSRGSYTEAFF.

This clone was detected only a few times. The chain employs TRBV7-9 and TRBJ1-1, with 12 bases identical to TRBD1. The germline CDR1 and CDR2 sequences are SEHNR and FQNEAQ (reference sequence). This CDR3 contains 16 residues. With 5 bases clipped from V and 6 bases from J, the junction kept 10 bases outside the gene matches. CDR3 nucleotide sequence: TGTGCCAGCAGCCCCGGGACAGGGGGCGCCTACGCTGAAGCTTTCTTT. Protein: CASSPGTGGAYAEAFF.

A few counts support this clone. CDR3 sequence reads: CASSSRVGGYESSPLHF. For the CDR3, the DNA is TGTGCCAGCAGCTCCCGAGTAGGGGGCTACGAGTCGTCACCCCTCCACTTT. The rearrangement links TRBV11-3 to TRBJ1-6, with TRBD1 identical over 7 bases. CDR1 is SGHNT and CDR2 is YENEEA in the germline V gene. The CDR3 totals 17 residues. The V gene end was trimmed by 4 bases and the J gene end by 10 bases; junction bases not matched to a gene: 16.

The chain recombines TRBV7-3 with TRBJ1-1, with D hard to call. V was pared by 2 bases and J by 5 bases, with 9 bases between. CDR1 is SGHTA, CDR2 FQGTGA, per germline. The CDR3 totals 13 residues. CDR3 protein: CASSLHSGTEAFF. The DNA for the CDR3 is TGTGCCAGCAGCTTACATTCGGGGACTGAAGCTTTCTTT.